This TCR beta chain was sequenced during a study of blood T cell repertoires in COVID-19. Study information: Samples taken during acute and convalescent COVID-19 were collected in the United States, Italy and Spain. From T cells, B-cell-depleted T cells, or PBMCs came the material, which was cDNA or gDNA.

Seattle's cohort entered during active infection and was followed longitudinally. The V and J ends lost 1 base and 3 bases respectively, with 9 bases between them. Per the germline V gene, CDR1 is LGHDT and CDR2 is YNNKEL (reference sequence). This CDR3 comprises 14 residues. The assay was immunoSEQ multiplex PCR, and TCRdb's table has in-frame clones only and misses some. The sample shows around 290,000 clones, roughly nine tenths of them seen only once. Sequencing was done on a sample of peripheral blood. The TCR was taken from a woman in her twenties or thirties with COVID-19, enrolled during active disease. The chain couples TRBV3-1 (or the pseudogene TRBV3-2) to TRBJ2-5; a possible D gene is TRBD2 (6 bases). CDR3 DNA sequence: TGTGCCAGCAGCCAAGTGGGGGGAAAAGAGACCCAGTACTTC. Translated, it gives CASSQVGGKETQYF.